This T cell receptor (beta chain) is drawn from a study of blood T cell repertoires in COVID-19. Study-wide context: The origin of the acute and convalescent COVID-19 samples was the United States, Italy and Spain.

There are 15 residues in the CDR3. CDR1 is SGHNT and CDR2 is YYREEE in the germline V gene (reference sequence). V trimming: 4 bases; J trimming: 4 bases; junction bases outside the gene matches: 7. Generated by immunoSEQ multiplex PCR, the TCRdb table keeps only in-frame clones and is missing some. The sample carries tens of thousands of clones, 86% recorded once. The source is a man between 65 and 85 years old with acute or convalescent COVID-19. The chain couples TRBV5-4 to TRBJ2-2; 7 bases align to TRBD2. Input material: peripheral blood. In nucleotides, the CDR3 is TGTGCCAGCAGCGCGGGGACTATTGTCACCGGGGAGCTGTTTTTT. Its protein is CASSAGTIVTGELFF.